The entry that follows covers one TCR beta chain sequence. Antigen unknown. The data originate from a study of CD8 T cell repertoires and HIV-1 epitope variants. Study overall: An uncultured baseline aliquot held 1M T cells.

Generated by immunoSEQ multiplex PCR, the TCRdb table keeps only in-frame clones and is missing some. The data show 4,300 or so clones, about 70% seen once. Unmatched junction bases numbered 7, after V lost 1 base and J lost 3 bases. Germline CDR1 and CDR2: MDHEN and SYDVKM. This CDR3 is built from 17 residues. The chain uses TRBV28 and TRBJ2-3; 10 nucleotides agree with TRBD1. Sequenced sample: cultured CD8+ T cells derived from PBMCs. The receptor was derived from a male donor with HIV. The CDR3 DNA sequence: TGTGCCAGCAGTTTATTCGGGACAGGGGAAGGGACAGATACGCAGTATTTT. This translates into CASSLFGTGEGTDTQYF.